This T cell receptor (beta chain) appears in the sequencing data of a study of T cell responses to AZD1222 COVID-19 vaccine (dated by TCRdb to the early 2020s). Describing the broader study: A total of around 240 trial participants underwent TCR sequencing, of whom 200 to 220 received two doses of AZD1222 and around 25 received two doses of the MenACWY control vaccine. Trial participants were enrolled by age into 18-55, 56-69 and 70-plus year subgroups, with about 150, 28 and 57 TCR-sequenced participants respectively. Broader findings and caveats from the paper: Conclusions about previously exposed vaccinees are limited, since just five or six AZD1222 recipients were seropositive for SARS-CoV-2 at baseline. Participants were mostly white British, with more females than males. The authors suggested clonal diversity may have been underestimated. The 56-69-year group was small, and its depth increase did not reach significance, likely because of low power. The whole spike protein was spanned by vaccine-associated CD4 TCRs, and dominant responses were seen in regions 160-218 and 743-854. After two AZD1222 doses, both the breadth and the depth of spike-specific TCRs were significantly higher than at day 0 and than in MenACWY recipients. Because no day 14 peak-response samples were available, repertoires were characterized only after the peak T cell response. Reportedly, almost half of the unique spike-specific TCRs recognized epitopes lying outside the regions that are mutated in the B.1.351 and B.1.1.7 variants.

Comment on this clone: Its binding antigen is unknown. No per-base quality is available; no much larger clone lies one base away.

The CDR3 regions of human TCRbeta chains were subjected to immunosequencing. Regarding the original processing steps: Repertoire TCRs were matched against a reference library of SARS-CoV-2-specific TCRs generated with the MIRA antigen-specificity platform. Breadth was defined as the fraction of unique TCRs that were SARS-CoV-2-associated, and depth was defined as the fraction of total T cells that were SARS-CoV-2-associated. Each spike-specific TCR was assigned to its reactive spike region and to a CD4 or CD8 class using the MIRA data. Log10-transformed breadth and depth values were compared by one-way ANOVA with Sidak's multiple comparisons tests. The clones in this table, taken by TCRdb from immuneACCESS, are in-frame only. Not every clone is retained; where verified, under half of the shortfall comes from an unresolved V gene, and the cause of the rest is unknown. V, J and clone size are those of that table, while D and trimming were read from the DNA. This sample gives some 200,000 clones in total; approximately 93% of them show up just once. The ten largest account for around 3.7% of the sample.

The time point label corresponds to: about 28 days (+/-7) after the second vaccine dose. AZD1222 recipients given second doses at about 4 weeks or at about 12 weeks were pooled, since spike-specific TCR depth and breadth were not found to differ between the two schedules. The vaccinee samples were drawn from two UK trials, COV001 and COV002, one of which was a single-blind randomized controlled phase 2/3 trial testing AZD1222 (ChAdOx1 nCoV-19) in healthy adults. For TCRbeta chain sequencing, PBMC samples from trial participants were taken at day 0 and at day 28 after the second dose. Sequencing used peripheral blood, obtained 28 days after the second AZD1222 dose. The clonotype originates from an adult who received the AZD1222 COVID-19 vaccine.

Here is the DNA: TGTGCCAGCAGTACCGGCAGAAACACCATATATTTT. This is translated as CASSTGRNTIYF. Here the chain combines TRBV28 and TRBJ1-3; no D gene is confidently identified. V loses 5 bases of germline sequence and J loses 5 bases, and the interval between the two ends is 7 bases. From cysteine to phenylalanine, the CDR3 is 12 amino acids long. Of all the DNA, just the CDR3 is kept, 36 bases in frame from base 1. Looking up the germline V gene yields CDR1 MDHEN and CDR2 SYDVKM.